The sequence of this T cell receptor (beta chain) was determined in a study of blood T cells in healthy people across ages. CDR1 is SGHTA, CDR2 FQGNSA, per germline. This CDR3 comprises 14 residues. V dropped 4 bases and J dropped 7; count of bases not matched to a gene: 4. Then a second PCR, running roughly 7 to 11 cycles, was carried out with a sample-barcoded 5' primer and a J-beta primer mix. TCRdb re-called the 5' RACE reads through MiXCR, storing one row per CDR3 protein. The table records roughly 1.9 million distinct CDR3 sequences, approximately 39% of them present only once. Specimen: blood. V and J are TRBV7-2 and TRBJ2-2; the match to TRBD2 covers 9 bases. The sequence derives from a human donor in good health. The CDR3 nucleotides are TGTGCCAGCAGCTCGCGGGGGGGAGGCGGGGAGCTGTTTTTT. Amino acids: CASSSRGGGGELFF.